This T cell receptor (beta chain) emerged from a study of cytomegalovirus exposure and HLA in healthy donors. Overall study findings and caveats: Approximately 160 TCR beta chains were listed as cytomegalovirus-associated.

Data came from immunoSEQ multiplex PCR; TCRdb stores just in-frame clones and leaves some out. The sample has about 280,000 clones, around nine tenths seen once. The CDR3 totals 14 residues. V was pared by 8 bases and J by 10 bases, with 20 bases between. Germline V CDR1 and CDR2: MNHNY, SVGAGI (reference sequence). A remark on this clone: As yet, its antigen is unknown.

Specimen: PBMCs. V is TRBV6-6 and J is TRBJ1-4; D is unresolved. The TCR comes from a woman aged 18-30 years in good health and CMV-seronegative. This CDR3 is CASRLALDGAKLFF. In DNA form, the CDR3 reads TGTGCCAGCCGATTGGCCCTAGATGGTGCAAAACTGTTTTTT.